This TCR beta chain was recovered during a study of T cells expressing NK-cell markers. Study-wide context: Seven of the eight sequenced donors were HCMV-seropositive; one was seronegative.

The CDR3 runs to 15 residues. CDR1 is ENHRY, CDR2 SYGVKD, per germline. TCRdb reanalyzed the 5' RACE reads and collapses them to one entry per CDR3 protein, without DNA. Its table records some 140,000 distinct CDR3 sequences. The rearrangement uses TRBV10-3 and TRBJ2-7; the D gene TCRdb calls, TRBD2, cannot be checked with no DNA. The specimen was blood T cells: a sorted CD56 or NKG2C T cell subset, CD4+ or CD8+ T cells, or bulk PBMC T cells (not recorded which). This sequence was found in a woman in her fifties or sixties in good health. CDR3 region: CAISSLAGSPYEQYF.